This T cell receptor beta chain was retrieved from a study of T cells after yellow fever vaccination. This clonotype was detected a few times. Antigen unknown. They built TCR cDNA with 5'RACE template switching, a step that put in a universal primer site and UMIs. MiXCR, applied by TCRdb to the 5' RACE reads, yields one record per CDR3 protein. The top ten hold 17% of the sample, which has around 530,000 distinct CDR3 sequences, less than 20% seen once. Germline V gives CDR1 SQVTM, CDR2 ANQGSEA. V lost 0 bases, J lost 6 bases, and 7 bases stayed unmatched. There are 15 residues in the CDR3. The study, taken as a whole, reports: Repertoires sorted by FACS could include abundant clonotypes that are contaminants from the bulk population. Subsequent to the booster, the majority of primary-vaccination clones reappeared (roughly 97% CD4, 88% CD8).

This TCR was recovered from a man aged 18 to 29 who received the YFV17D yellow fever vaccine. The chain joins TRBV29-1 to TRBJ2-1; 8 nucleotides line up with TRBD1. Sequencing used PBMCs, obtained 5 days after the first yellow fever vaccination. The CDR3 protein is CSVEDRRGRFNEQFF. CDR3 nucleotides: TGCAGCGTTGAAGATCGCAGGGGGCGCTTCAATGAGCAGTTCTTC.